This passage covers 13 T cell receptor beta chains from one sample sequenced in a study of tumor-infiltrating lymphocytes in primary liver carcinoma. Bulk tissue was left unsorted, and RNA and DNA were co-extracted from about 19-30 mg of it. A primer matching the constant region was used to make TCR beta cDNA from 500 to 650 ng of total RNA. Sequencing libraries for TCR beta derived from three nested multiplex PCR rounds that used slightly modified ARM-PCR. Two initial PCR rounds of about 10 cycles each paired TRBV1-TRBV30 forward primers with a C-beta reverse primer. TCRdb reprocessed the multiplex PCR reads with MiXCR, giving one entry per CDR3 protein. The sample holds 100,000 to 150,000 distinct CDR3 sequences; around 60% are singletons and the top ten take approximately 9.7%. Sequenced sample: liver tumor tissue from sampling region 1. Subset here: tumor region T1, superior pole. These receptors were collected from a woman aged 60-75 years with primary liver carcinoma and hepatitis B virus infection.

The table lists this clonotype with many counts. The chain carries TRBV6-1 and TRBJ1-5; D is uncertain. The CDR3 spans 11 residues. V shed 2 bases and J shed 12 bases, with 8 bases lying between them. Germline CDR1 reads MNHNS; CDR2 reads SASEGT. CDR3 bases: TGTGCCAGCAGTGAATCGCTTCGCCAGCATTTT. It yields the protein CASSESLRQHF.

Remarks on this clonotype: Mismatch with germline at one junction end may stem from a read error. V gene TRBV5-1 combines with J gene TRBJ2-2; 8 nucleotides align to TRBD1. The CDR3 spans 16 residues. CDR1 is SGHRS, CDR2 YFSETQ, per germline. CDR3 protein: CASSWSPGGNTGELNF. The CDR3 DNA follows: TGCGCCAGCAGCTGGAGTCCAGGGGGCAACACCGGCGAGCTGAATTTT.

The sample holds many counts of this clonotype. This chain links TRBV5-1 with TRBJ2-2; D ambiguous. From germline, CDR1 is SGHRS and CDR2 YFSETQ. This CDR3 has 13 amino acids. V was clipped by 0 bases and J by 2 bases, with 2 bases between them. This chain's CDR3 is CASSLGNTGELFF. The DNA of the CDR3 is TGCGCCAGCAGCTTGGGAAACACCGGGGAGCTGTTTTTT. Combining the CDR3 with reference TRBV5-1 and TRBJ2-2 gives the whole variable domain KAGVTQTPRYLIKTRGQQVTLSCSPISGHRSVSWYQQTPGQGLQFLFEYFSETQRNKGNFPGRFSGRQFSNSRSEMNVSTLELGDSALYLCASSLGNTGELFFGEGSRLTVL.

This rearrangement joins TRBV20-1 to TRBJ2-2, with no clear D. Germline V lookup: CDR1 DFQATT, CDR2 SNEGSKA (reference sequence). This CDR3 comprises 12 residues. The V end was cut by 3 bases, the J end by 3 bases, with 5 bases between. The CDR3 DNA sequence: TGCAGTGCTAGCGTCGACACCGGGGAGCTGTTTTTT. It codes for CSASVDTGELFF.

With respect to this clonotype: A junction boundary mismatches the germline segment, possibly from a read error. The chain couples TRBV11-1 to TRBJ1-1; D possibly corresponds to TRBD1 (5 bases). This CDR3 has 17 amino acids. Germline values: CDR1 SGHAT, CDR2 FQDESV (reference sequence). The CDR3: CASSSPGGGSSNAEAFF. The CDR3 DNA sequence: TGTGCCAGTAGCTCCCCCGGCGGGGGGAGCTCAAACGCTGAAGCTTTCTTT.

This clonotype was observed at least ten times. The chain carries TRBV29-1 and TRBJ1-1; D unclear. Germline V gives CDR1 SQVTM, CDR2 ANQGSEA. Between the trimmed V and J ends, which lost 6 bases and 6 bases, there was a span of 14 bases. The CDR3 is 12 amino acids. DNA of the CDR3: TGCAGCGTGACGATGAGGAGGTCTGAAGCTTTCTTT. Its translation: CSVTMRRSEAFF.

The CDR3 here is CASNRYPRGQRSMGNQPQHF. CDR3 DNA sequence: TGTGCCAGCAACCGTTACCCCCGAGGACAGAGGAGTATGGGAAATCAGCCCCAGCATTTT. The chain joins TRBV14 to TRBJ1-5; D is perhaps TRBD1 (6 bases). CDR1 and CDR2 (germline): SGHDN, FVKESK. This CDR3 has 20 residues. Trimming removed 7 bases at V and 4 bases at J, with 32 bases between. The complete variable domain, with remaining parts taken from reference TRBV14 and TRBJ1-5, reads EAGVTQFPSHSVIEKGQTVTLRCDPISGHDNLYWYRRVMGKEIKFLLHFVKESKQDESGMPNNRFLAERTGGTYSTLKVQPAELEDSGVYFCASNRYPRGQRSMGNQPQHFGDGTRLSIL.

V usage is TRBV28 and J usage is TRBJ2-6; tentatively, D is TRBD2 (7 bases). From germline, CDR1 is MDHEN and CDR2 SYDVKM. V lost 3 bases to trimming and J lost 0 bases, with 18 bases between them. This CDR3 has 19 amino acids. The CDR3 sequence is CASSLGGLRLLSGANVLTF. CDR3 DNA: TGTGCCAGCAGTTTGGGGGGGCTCCGTCTTCTCTCTGGGGCCAACGTCCTGACTTTC. The variable domain in full, completed from reference TRBV28 and TRBJ2-6, reads DVKVTQSSRYLVKRTGEKVFLECVQDMDHENMFWYRQDPGLGLRLIYFSYDVKMKEKGDIPEGYSVSREKKERFSLILESASTNQTSMYLCASSLGGLRLLSGANVLTFGAGSRLTVL.

Regarding this clonotype: Germline is not matched at one junction end, which may reflect a read error. The chain is built from TRBV11-2 and TRBJ1-2, with D perhaps matching TRBD1 (5 bases). This CDR3 contains 13 residues. Germline values: CDR1 SGHAT, CDR2 FQNNGV. DNA of the CDR3: TGTGCCAGCAACTTGGCCGGGGACTATGGCTGCACCTTC. Translating gives CASNLAGDYGCTF. The full variable domain, with the rest looked up from reference TRBV11-2 and TRBJ1-2, is EAGVAQSPRYKIIEKRQSVAFWCNPISGHATLYWYQQILGQGPKLLIQFQNNGVVDDSQLPKDRFSAERLKGVDSTLKIQPAKLEDSAVYLCASNLAGDYGCTFGSGTRLTVV.

About this clonotype itself: This clone may be a read error of a much larger clone one base away. The chain couples TRBV6-1 to TRBJ2-1, with no clear D. Trimming shortened V by 7 bases and J by 7 bases, and 17 bases separated the two germline ends. CDR1 is MNHNS, CDR2 SASEGT, per germline. CDR3 length: 14 residues. The CDR3 nucleotides are TGTGCCAGCACAGTGAAGGCACCCTGGAATGAGCAGTTCTTC. As protein: CASTVKAPWNEQFF.

Concerning this clonotype: This could be a read error, since a much larger clone is one nucleotide away. The V gene is TRBV15, the J gene TRBJ1-1, with a tentative D call TRBD1 (6 bases). Germline values: CDR1 LNHNV, CDR2 YYDKDF (reference sequence). The CDR3 loop spans 12 amino acids. CDR3 nucleotide sequence: TGTGCCACCAGCCCCGGGGGGCCTGAAGGTTTCTTT. It specifies CATSPGGPEGFF.

The chain recombines TRBV20-1 with TRBJ2-3, with 8 nucleotides matching TRBD1. The CDR3 consists of 16 residues. The trim removed 0 bases at V and 2 bases at J, leaving 7 bases unmatched. The germline gives CDR1 DFQATT, CDR2 SNEGSKA (reference sequence). CDR3 residues: CSARDTTGAYTDTQYF. The DNA of the CDR3 is TGCAGTGCTAGAGACACGACAGGGGCCTACACAGATACGCAGTATTTT.

This clonotype was detected a few times. This rearrangement joins TRBV21-1 to TRBJ1-6; the table gives TRBD1 as D, unverified against the DNA. TRBV21-1 is termed a pseudogene. This CDR3 region has 18 residues. CDR3 sequence: CASSKDRQGIIYNSPLHF. CDR3 sequence (DNA): TGTGCCAGCAGCAAAGACCGACAGGGTATAATATATAATTCACCCCTCCACTTT.